The next 23 T cell receptor beta chains were all read from a single sample in a study of blood T cell repertoires in COVID-19. Profiled with immunoSEQ multiplex PCR; TCRdb holds only in-frame clones, not every one. The repertoire holds around 150,000 clones, 88% seen once, with over 2% in the top ten. Sequenced material: peripheral blood. The receptor source for this set is a human donor with COVID-19, enrolled during active disease. The donor label of this sample is uncertain.

The V call is TRBV6-1, the J call TRBJ2-5; D gene uncertain. CDR1 is MNHNS, CDR2 SASEGT, per germline. Trimming cost V 1 base and J 3 bases, with 3 bases left between them. The CDR3 has 12 residues. Here the CDR3 DNA reads TGTGCCAGCAGTGAAGTTAAAGAGACCCAGTACTTC. Encoded protein: CASSEVKETQYF.

V and J are TRBV6-5 and TRBJ2-3; D remains unclear. V lost 9 bases to trimming and J lost 2 bases, with 6 bases between them. CDR1 and CDR2 from the germline V gene are MNHEY and SVGAGI. This CDR3 has 11 amino acids. CDR3 amino acids: CASHSTDTQYF. The CDR3 DNA reads as TGTGCCAGTCACTCCACAGATACGCAGTATTTT.

The genes are TRBV7-9 and TRBJ1-5; D unclear. With 1 base removed from V and 7 bases from J, the gap between germline ends came to 11 bases. Germline CDR1 and CDR2: SEHNR and FQNEAQ (reference sequence). The CDR3 extends over 14 amino acids. The CDR3 DNA sequence: TGTGCCAGCAGCTTAGAAACCCTCGGGCAGCCCCAGCATTTT. Translated: CASSLETLGQPQHF.

The V call is TRBV4-1, the J call TRBJ1-3; 8 positions match TRBD1. CDR3 length equals 15 residues. The germline CDR1 and CDR2 sequences are MGHRA and YSYEKL. The V segment lost 0 bases and the J segment 8 bases; nucleotides outside the gene matches: 6. CDR3 sequence (DNA): TGCGCCAGCAGCCAAGATCAGGGGGCGGGAGACACCATATATTTT. It is translated as CASSQDQGAGDTIYF.

The chain is built from TRBV19 and TRBJ2-7; the D is unclear. The CDR3 covers 13 residues. V lost 3 bases and J 2 bases, leaving 8 bases between the germline ends. Germline-derived CDR1 and CDR2 are LNHDA and SQIVND (reference sequence). CDR3 residues: CASSITTTYEQYF. In DNA, the CDR3 is TGTGCCAGTAGTATCACAACGACCTACGAGCAGTACTTC. Full variable domain (rest looked up from reference TRBV19 and TRBJ2-7): DGGITQSPKYLFRKEGQNVTLSCEQNLNHDAMYWYRQDPGQGLRLIYYSQIVNDFQKGDIAEGYSVSREKKESFPLTVTSAQKNPTAFYLCASSITTTYEQYFGPGTRLTVT.

In regard to this clone: The sample has other DNA sequences that encode this CDR3 too. The J gene is TRBJ2-7, the V gene TRBV5-1; weak D call: TRBD2 (6 bases). Germline V CDR1 and CDR2: SGHRS, YFSETQ. This CDR3 has 13 amino acids. V was trimmed by 0 bases and J by 6 bases, leaving 10 bases between them. DNA for the CDR3: TGCGCCAGCAGCTTGGGTCAGGGAGGCGAGCAGTACTTC. Translating gives CASSLGQGGEQYF.

The chain couples TRBV7-9 to TRBJ1-4, with 7 bases that match TRBD1. There are 13 residues in the CDR3. V lost 5 bases, J lost 8 bases, and 5 bases stayed unmatched. Germline CDR1 reads SEHNR; CDR2 reads FQNEAQ (reference sequence). CDR3 bases: TGTGCCAGCAGCCGACGACAGGGAGAAAAACTGTTTTTT. Translation gives CASSRRQGEKLFF.

The V call is TRBV19, the J call TRBJ1-2, with D possibly matching TRBD1 (5 bases). The CDR3 contains 13 residues. The V gene's germline CDR1 is LNHDA and CDR2 SQIVND (reference sequence). Between the trimmed V and J ends, which lost 1 base and 5 bases, there was a span of 8 bases. The CDR3 nucleotides are TGTGCCAGTAGTATAGCAGGGTCTTATGGCTACACCTTC. This sequence encodes CASSIAGSYGYTF.

This sequence joins TRBV7-9 and TRBJ1-2; D perhaps matches TRBD1 (5 bases). The CDR3 sequence is 13 residues long. V was clipped by 6 bases and J by 6 bases, with 14 bases between them. The V gene's germline CDR1 is SEHNR and CDR2 FQNEAQ (reference sequence). This CDR3 is CASRERGENGYTF. The CDR3 DNA reads TGTGCCAGCAGGGAGCGGGGGGAGAATGGCTACACCTTC.

This clone appeared a few times. CDR3 protein: CASSPRDLGDGNTIYF. DNA of the CDR3: TGTGCCAGCTCACCACGTGACCTCGGAGATGGAAACACCATATATTTT. The rearrangement joins TRBV18 to TRBJ1-3; unclear D gene. Trimming pared 1 base from V and 3 bases from J, leaving 13 bases between. The CDR3 is made up of 16 amino acids. CDR1 and CDR2 from the germline V gene are KGHSH and LQKENI.

There are a few counts of this clone. J is TRBJ1-5 and V is TRBV4-1; 12 positions agree with TRBD1. The CDR3 has 17 amino acids. The V gene's germline CDR1 is MGHRA and CDR2 YSYEKL. The J segment lost 5 bases and the V segment lost 1 base, leaving 6 bases of the junction unmatched. The CDR3 DNA sequence: TGCGCCAGCAGCCAAGCGGGACAGGGGGCAGGGTATCAGCCCCAGCATTTT. Translated: CASSQAGQGAGYQPQHF.

This clone was recorded once. The V call is TRBV9, the J call TRBJ2-5; D gene unclear. The V gene's germline CDR1 is SGDLS and CDR2 YYNGEE. The CDR3 totals 14 residues. The V end lost 2 bases, the J end lost 1 base, and 9 bases lay between the germline ends. This CDR3 reads CASSVLDIQETQYF. In DNA form, the CDR3 reads TGTGCCAGCAGCGTTTTAGACATCCAAGAGACCCAGTACTTC. Drawing the rest from reference TRBV9 and TRBJ2-5, the complete variable domain is DSGVTQTPKHLITATGQRVTLRCSPRSGDLSVYWYQQSLDQGLQFLIQYYNGEERAKGNILERFSAQQFPDLHSELNLSSLELGDSALYFCASSVLDIQETQYFGPGTRLLVL.

The chain links TRBV3-1 (or the pseudogene TRBV3-2) to TRBJ2-5, with 12 bases aligning to TRBD2. V gave up 6 bases and J gave up 4 bases; unmatched junction bases: 6. This CDR3 spans 15 amino acids. Per germline, CDR1 LGHDT and CDR2 YNNKEL (reference sequence). The CDR3 coding sequence is TGTGCCAGCAGTTCTAGCGGGGGGGCCGGAGAGACCCAGTACTTC. Residues: CASSSSGGAGETQYF.

The rearrangement joins TRBV19 to TRBJ2-2; no definite D call. The germline V and J ends were trimmed by 1 base and 2 bases, with 8 bases remaining between them. Germline CDR1 is LNHDA and CDR2 is SQIVND (reference sequence). CDR3 size: 15 residues. CDR3: CASSIGPQNTGELFF. The CDR3 DNA sequence: TGTGCCAGTAGTATAGGGCCACAAAACACCGGGGAGCTGTTTTTT.

The rearrangement links TRBV18 to TRBJ1-4; D is ambiguous. The CDR3 has 14 amino acids. Germline CDR1 KGHSH, CDR2 LQKENI. Trimming took off 3 bases at V and 8 bases at J, with 13 bases between the two ends. The CDR3 DNA is TGTGCCAGCTCACCGGGCTCGGGAGACGAAAAACTGTTTTTT. This sequence encodes CASSPGSGDEKLFF.

This sequence joins TRBV9 and TRBJ2-2; TRBD2 might be the D (5 bases). CDR1 is SGDLS and CDR2 is YYNGEE in the germline V gene. Trimming removed 0 bases at V and 6 bases at J, with 15 bases between. This CDR3 region has 16 residues. CDR3 DNA sequence: TGTGCCAGCAGCGTAGTACGGGGTTCTTCCCCCGGGGAGCTGTTTTTT. Protein: CASSVVRGSSPGELFF.

The chain joins TRBV11-2 to TRBJ1-2; TRBD1 might be the D (6 bases). Germline CDR1 reads SGHAT; CDR2 reads FQNNGV. The CDR3 contains 15 residues. Trimming cost V 5 bases and J 1 base, with 14 bases left between them. Here the CDR3 reads CASSPGGAFNYGYTF. In nucleotides, the CDR3 is TGTGCCAGCAGCCCCGGGGGGGCATTTAACTATGGCTACACCTTC.

A single count supports this clone. The genes are TRBV5-3 and TRBJ1-1; D not certain. TRBV5-3 is an open reading frame, and its role is uncertain. This CDR3 has 14 residues. V was pared by 5 bases and J by 1 base, with 12 bases between. The CDR3 is CARSHCGPNTEAFF. The CDR3 DNA reads TGTGCCAGAAGTCACTGCGGTCCGAACACTGAAGCTTTCTTT.

V usage is TRBV6-1 and J usage is TRBJ1-5, with D unresolved. V was shortened by 1 base and J by 6 bases, with 7 bases between the two germline ends. The CDR3 totals 13 residues. CDR1 is MNHNS, CDR2 SASEGT, per germline. CDR3 region: CASSEVPSQPQHF. The CDR3 bases are TGTGCCAGCAGTGAAGTCCCGAGTCAGCCCCAGCATTTT.

The CDR3 DNA is TGTGCCACCAGCAGAGTACTAGCCCGAAACTCCTACGAGCAGTACTTC. Protein sequence: CATSRVLARNSYEQYF. The genes are TRBV15 and TRBJ2-7; tentatively, D is TRBD2 (6 bases). V lost 1 base and J 0 bases, leaving 13 bases between the germline ends. The CDR3 covers 16 residues. CDR1 is LNHNV and CDR2 is YYDKDF in the germline V gene (reference sequence).

The rearrangement joins TRBV9 to TRBJ2-3, with 9 nucleotides matching TRBD1. The CDR3 spans 16 residues. Germline CDR1 reads SGDLS; CDR2 reads YYNGEE. V lost 0 bases and J lost 3; bases outside the gene matches: 5. CDR3 protein: CASSVVAGTGTDTQYF. CDR3 DNA: TGTGCCAGCAGCGTAGTGGCCGGGACAGGGACAGATACGCAGTATTTT.

A few counts support this clone. The chain couples TRBV2 to TRBJ1-3; D gene ambiguous. The germline V gene has CDR1 SNHLY and CDR2 FYNNEI. The V and J ends lost 3 bases and 0 bases respectively, with 12 bases between them. This CDR3 comprises 16 residues. DNA of the CDR3: TGTGCCAGCAGTGAGGGCAGCCTAATCTCTGGAAACACCATATATTTT. This translates into CASSEGSLISGNTIYF.

This chain joins TRBV6-5 and TRBJ1-1; the match to TRBD1 covers 8 bases. The CDR3 has 13 residues. J gave up 0 bases and V 8 bases, and 2 bases lay outside the gene matches. Germline lookup yields CDR1 MNHEY and CDR2 SVGAGI. The CDR3 nucleotides are TGTGCCAGCCGGGACAGGATGAACACTGAAGCTTTCTTT. This translates into CASRDRMNTEAFF.